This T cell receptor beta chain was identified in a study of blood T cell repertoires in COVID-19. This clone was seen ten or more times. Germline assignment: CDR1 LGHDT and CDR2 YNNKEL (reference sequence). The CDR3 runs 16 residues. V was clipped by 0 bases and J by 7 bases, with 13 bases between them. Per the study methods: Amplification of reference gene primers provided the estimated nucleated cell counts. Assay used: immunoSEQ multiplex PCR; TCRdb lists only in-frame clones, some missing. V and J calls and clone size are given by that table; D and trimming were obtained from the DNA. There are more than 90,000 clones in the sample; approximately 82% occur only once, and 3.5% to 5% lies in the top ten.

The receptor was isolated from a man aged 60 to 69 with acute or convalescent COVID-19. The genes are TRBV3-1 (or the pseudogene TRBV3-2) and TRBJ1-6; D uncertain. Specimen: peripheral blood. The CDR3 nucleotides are TGTGCCAGCAGCCAAGATGGGCAACAGTACAATTCACCCCTCCACTTT. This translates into CASSQDGQQYNSPLHF.